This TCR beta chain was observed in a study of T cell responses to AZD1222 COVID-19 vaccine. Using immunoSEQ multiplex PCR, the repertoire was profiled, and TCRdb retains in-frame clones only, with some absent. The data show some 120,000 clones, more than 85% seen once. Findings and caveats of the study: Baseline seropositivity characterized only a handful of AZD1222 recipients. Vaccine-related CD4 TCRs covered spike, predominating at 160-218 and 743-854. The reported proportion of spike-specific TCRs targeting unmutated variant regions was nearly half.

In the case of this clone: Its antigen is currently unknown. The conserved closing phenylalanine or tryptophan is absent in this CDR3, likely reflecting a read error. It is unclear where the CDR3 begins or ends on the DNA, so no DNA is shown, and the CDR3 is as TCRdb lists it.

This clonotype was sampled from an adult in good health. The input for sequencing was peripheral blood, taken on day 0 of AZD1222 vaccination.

This chain's CDR3 is CSASRGADL. The rearrangement joins TRBV20-1 to TRBJ1-1. Ends included, the CDR3 has 9 residues. Germline-derived CDR1 and CDR2 are DFQATT and SNEGSKA (reference sequence).